This TCR beta chain came from a study of T-cell memory formation after mild COVID-19. This clonotype has only a few counts. The antigen is undetermined. Whole-study findings and limits: CD4+ contracting clones were mainly CM and EM; CD8+ ones, EMRA.

TCRdb processed the 5' RACE reads anew with MiXCR; each CDR3 protein has one entry. The sample includes about 180,000 distinct CDR3 sequences, 16% of them seen just once. Trimming cost V 3 bases and J 6 bases, with 18 bases left between them. This CDR3 is built from 15 residues. CDR1 LGHDT and CDR2 YNNKEL come from the germline V gene (reference sequence). The sample taken for sequencing was PBMCs or a T cell subset sorted from them (not recorded which). This receptor was taken from an adult woman who had mild COVID-19 (a few samples of this study predate the infection). Cell type and time point are not known. V gene TRBV3-1 combines with J gene TRBJ2-7; tentative D call: TRBD1 (7 bases). Here the CDR3 DNA reads TGTGCCAGCAGCCATGCAGGGGGGTCTCCTCGCGAGCAGTACTTC. The encoded protein is CASSHAGGSPREQYF.